Presented here are 28 T cell receptor beta chains from one specimen sequenced in a study of blood T cell repertoires in COVID-19. Profiled with immunoSEQ multiplex PCR; TCRdb holds only in-frame clones, not every one. Found here are about 58,000 clones, 90% of them singletons; the top ten hold about 13%. Specimen: peripheral blood. All receptors derive from a man aged 55 to 69 with active COVID-19.

This chain uses TRBV5-8 with TRBJ1-1; 9 positions agree with TRBD1. The CDR3 sequence is 16 residues long. V was pared by 4 bases and J by 5 bases, with 12 bases of the junction left unmatched. Germline CDR1 is SGHTS and CDR2 is YDEGEE. The CDR3 region has the DNA TGTGCCAGCAGCCCCAACCAAGCCGGGACAGGGACTGAAGCTTTCTTT. Residues: CASSPNQAGTGTEAFF.

Only a few counts were recorded for this clone. The rearrangement links TRBV19 to TRBJ2-1, with TRBD2 matching over 9 bases. Germline-derived CDR1 and CDR2 are LNHDA and SQIVND (reference sequence). The junction had 5 bases not matched to a gene; V was cut back by 4 bases and J by 4 bases. This CDR3 spans 15 amino acids. CDR3 nucleotides: TGTGCCAGTAGTAAGGTCCTAGCGGGGTACAATGAGCAGTTCTTC. Protein: CASSKVLAGYNEQFF.

The chain employs TRBV5-1 and TRBJ1-2; 7 nucleotides agree with TRBD1. After removal of 1 base from V and 4 bases from J, the junction contained 4 bases not matched to a gene. Germline assignment: CDR1 SGHRS and CDR2 YFSETQ. The CDR3 sequence is 14 residues long. CDR3 coding DNA: TGCGCCAGCAGCTTGAAACAGGGGACCTATGGCTACACCTTC. It yields the protein CASSLKQGTYGYTF. Combining the CDR3 with reference TRBV5-1 and TRBJ1-2 gives the whole variable domain KAGVTQTPRYLIKTRGQQVTLSCSPISGHRSVSWYQQTPGQGLQFLFEYFSETQRNKGNFPGRFSGRQFSNSRSEMNVSTLELGDSALYLCASSLKQGTYGYTFGSGTRLTVV.

The chain couples TRBV7-9 to TRBJ1-1; maybe TRBD1 (5 bases). The CDR3 length is 14 residues. Germline loops: CDR1 SEHNR, CDR2 FQNEAQ (reference sequence). V lost 5 bases, J lost 11 bases, and 21 bases lay in between. The CDR3 DNA is TGTGCCAGCAGCCCCCCGGGTAGGGTCCGGGGGGCTTTCTTT. Its translation: CASSPPGRVRGAFF.

The chain has TRBV18 and TRBJ1-1; D is unresolved. Germline CDR1 and CDR2: KGHSH and LQKENI. The CDR3 consists of 15 residues. The V gene lost 6 bases and the J gene lost 4 bases, with 18 bases spanning the gap. The DNA of the CDR3 is TGTGCCAGCTCTCAAGGACTAGAAGCAGGCACTGAAGCTTTCTTT. Its protein is CASSQGLEAGTEAFF.

The CDR3 reads CASSQVFTSGGDTQYF. The CDR3 DNA reads TGCGCCAGCAGCCAAGTATTTACTAGCGGGGGCGATACGCAGTATTTT. This chain uses TRBV4-1 with TRBJ2-3, with 11 bases aligning to TRBD2. Germline loops: CDR1 MGHRA, CDR2 YSYEKL. V lost 1 base and J lost 6; bases outside the gene matches: 6. This CDR3 region has 16 residues.

The rearrangement joins TRBV6-4 to TRBJ2-3; 11 bases line up with TRBD2. CDR3 length: 16 amino acids. The V gene end was trimmed by 0 bases and the J gene end by 4 bases; junction bases not matched to a gene: 3. Germline V gives CDR1 MRHNA, CDR2 SNTAGT. The CDR3 region has the DNA TGTGCCAGCAGTGACTCGGGGACTAGCGGTGCAGATACGCAGTATTTT. Residues: CASSDSGTSGADTQYF.

This rearrangement joins TRBV18 to TRBJ1-2; D gene uncertain. The CDR3 totals 14 residues. Per germline, CDR1 KGHSH and CDR2 LQKENI. Trimming removed 0 bases at V and 5 bases at J, with 10 bases between. The CDR3 reads CASSPPVRLYGYTF. CDR3 DNA: TGTGCCAGCTCACCACCGGTCAGACTTTATGGCTACACCTTC.

CDR3 DNA sequence: TGTGCCAGCACAACCCAGGGGCTCTGGCATGGCTACACCTTC. Its protein is CASTTQGLWHGYTF. The rearrangement links TRBV28 to TRBJ1-2; maybe TRBD1 (6 bases). Per germline, CDR1 MDHEN and CDR2 SYDVKM. This CDR3 has 14 residues. Trimming took off 7 bases at V and 6 bases at J, with 18 bases between the two ends.

The CDR3 here is CASRVGPRELFF. CDR3 in DNA: TGTGCCAGCAGGGTGGGGCCCCGGGAGCTGTTTTTT. The genes are TRBV6-5 and TRBJ2-2, with D maybe TRBD1 (5 bases). The CDR3 has 12 residues. V was trimmed by 6 bases and J by 9 bases, leaving 11 bases between them. The germline CDR1 and CDR2 sequences are MNHEY and SVGAGI.

V usage is TRBV19 and J usage is TRBJ1-2; D is uncertain. V lost 2 bases and J 5 bases, leaving 12 bases between the germline ends. Per germline, CDR1 LNHDA and CDR2 SQIVND (reference sequence). CDR3 length: 14 residues. The CDR3, as DNA: TGTGCCAGTAGTATAAACGTCAGATTTTATGGCTACACCTTC. Its translation is CASSINVRFYGYTF.

The chain uses TRBV28 and TRBJ1-5; 10 positions agree with TRBD1. Looked up from germline, CDR1 is MDHEN and CDR2 is SYDVKM. This CDR3 is built from 16 residues. Unmatched junction bases numbered 13, after V lost 6 bases and J lost 8 bases. CDR3 loop: CASRETGTGDLEPQHF. CDR3 DNA: TGTGCCAGCAGGGAGACCGGGACAGGGGATTTGGAGCCCCAGCATTTT.

The chain links TRBV28 to TRBJ2-1; TRBD1 matches 7 bases. Germline CDR1 and CDR2: MDHEN and SYDVKM. After removal of 2 bases from V and 4 bases from J, the junction contained 11 bases not matched to a gene. The CDR3 contains 17 residues. In DNA form, the CDR3 reads TGTGCCAGCAGTTTAAGCCACAGGGGATTCCTTTACAATGAGCAGTTCTTC. Translated, it gives CASSLSHRGFLYNEQFF.

The rearrangement uses TRBV3-1 (or the pseudogene TRBV3-2) and TRBJ2-7, with a tentative D call TRBD1 (5 bases). Trimming removed 4 bases at V and 1 base at J, with 11 bases between. Germline assignment: CDR1 LGHDT and CDR2 YNNKEL (reference sequence). This CDR3 spans 14 amino acids. The CDR3 loop reads CASSLLDRSYEQYF. The CDR3 nucleotides read TGTGCCAGCAGCCTTCTAGACAGATCCTACGAGCAGTACTTC.

The chain combines TRBV6-6 with TRBJ1-5; no reliable D call. The germline V gene has CDR1 MNHNY and CDR2 SVGAGI (reference sequence). V was trimmed by 8 bases and J by 3 bases, leaving 11 bases between them. The CDR3 is 13 residues long. CDR3 in DNA: TGTGCCAGCCTTACATGGCCCAATCAGCCCCAGCATTTT. Its translation is CASLTWPNQPQHF.

The chain links TRBV29-1 to TRBJ1-6, with D uncertain. The CDR3 sequence is 13 residues long. Germline CDR1 is SQVTM and CDR2 is ANQGSEA. Trimming left V 6 bases short and J 7 bases short, with 13 bases between. The CDR3 spells CSVKTQMNSPLHF. Here the CDR3 DNA reads TGCAGCGTCAAGACACAGATGAATTCACCCCTCCACTTT.

The V call is TRBV20-1, the J call TRBJ1-2; 7 bases fit TRBD1. Looked up from germline, CDR1 is DFQATT and CDR2 is SNEGSKA (reference sequence). V gave up 3 bases and J gave up 4 bases; unmatched junction bases: 8. This CDR3 spans 14 amino acids. This CDR3 is CSASRDRAIYGYTF. The CDR3 bases are TGCAGTGCTAGTAGAGACAGGGCCATCTATGGCTACACCTTC.

The rearrangement joins TRBV24-1 to TRBJ2-1, with no clear D. The CDR3 is 12 residues long. V was shortened by 8 bases and J by 5 bases, with 9 bases between the two germline ends. CDR1 and CDR2 (germline): KGHDR, SFDVKD. Here the CDR3 reads CATNYENNEQFF. CDR3 nucleotides: TGTGCCACCAACTATGAGAACAATGAGCAGTTCTTC.

This sequence joins TRBV6-5 and TRBJ1-5; D is uncertain. Trimming took 6 bases from V and 3 from J, leaving 15 bases between them. Germline V gene sequence: CDR1 MNHEY, CDR2 SVGAGI. The CDR3 has 15 amino acids. In nucleotides, the CDR3 is TGTGCCAGCAGCCCCGGGGTCGGGGACAATCAGCCCCAGCATTTT. Translated: CASSPGVGDNQPQHF.

CDR3 region: CASTGTGQIGSTF. The CDR3, as DNA: TGTGCCAGCACCGGAACCGGACAGATTGGCAGCACCTTC. V usage is TRBV3-1 (or the pseudogene TRBV3-2) and J usage is TRBJ1-2; a weak D match, TRBD1 (6 bases). Germline CDR1 and CDR2: LGHDT and YNNKEL (reference sequence). CDR3 length: 13 amino acids. V lost 7 bases and J 13 bases, leaving 22 bases between the germline ends.

This clone was observed once. In DNA form, the CDR3 reads TGCAGCGTTGAAGGGGTACTAGCGGGGATAACCTACGAGCAGTACTTC. This sequence encodes CSVEGVLAGITYEQYF. The chain couples TRBV29-1 to TRBJ2-7; TRBD2 agrees at 10 bases. V was clipped by 1 base and J by 2 bases; unmatched bases: 8. Germline CDR1 is SQVTM and CDR2 is ANQGSEA. The CDR3 is made up of 16 amino acids.

The rearrangement joins TRBV7-9 to TRBJ2-7; TRBD2 is a possible D gene (6 bases). Germline V lookup: CDR1 SEHNR, CDR2 FQNEAQ (reference sequence). This CDR3 is built from 15 residues. Trimming stripped 2 bases from V and 3 bases from J, with 14 bases between. The DNA for the CDR3 is TGTGCCAGCAGCTTATCTCCGTCGGAGGGCTACGAGCAGTACTTC. Amino acid sequence: CASSLSPSEGYEQYF.

This sequence joins TRBV5-4 and TRBJ1-3, with 8 bases lining up with TRBD1. Germline V lookup: CDR1 SGHNT, CDR2 YYREEE (reference sequence). The CDR3 runs to 17 residues. V was clipped by 0 bases and J by 0 bases; unmatched bases: 5. In nucleotides, the CDR3 is TGTGCCAGCAGCTTGGGGGGCACAGGGGGCTCTGGAAACACCATATATTTT. Translated: CASSLGGTGGSGNTIYF.

J is TRBJ2-1 and V is TRBV6-5, with 8 bases aligning to TRBD2. With 6 bases clipped from V and 5 bases from J, the junction kept 9 bases outside the gene matches. From germline, CDR1 is MNHEY and CDR2 SVGAGI. This CDR3 has 15 residues. The CDR3 loop reads CASRRWRGANNEQFF. As DNA, the CDR3 is TGTGCCAGCAGGAGGTGGCGGGGGGCCAACAATGAGCAGTTCTTC.

The chain uses TRBV6-5 and TRBJ1-2; 9 bases are shared with TRBD1. The CDR3 length is 15 residues. With V trimmed by 8 bases and J by 7 bases, 14 bases remained unmatched. Germline CDR1 is MNHEY and CDR2 is SVGAGI. The chain's CDR3 is CASLPFTGGAGGYTF. The CDR3 coding sequence is TGTGCCAGCCTACCTTTTACAGGGGGCGCTGGTGGCTACACCTTC.

V gene TRBV5-1 combines with J gene TRBJ2-3, with D possibly being TRBD2 (6 bases). The V gene's germline CDR1 is SGHRS and CDR2 YFSETQ. This CDR3 has 15 amino acids. Trimming left V 1 base short and J 2 bases short, with 11 bases between. The CDR3 here is CASSLRRVVTDTQYF. The CDR3 DNA follows: TGCGCCAGCAGCTTGAGGAGGGTTGTCACAGATACGCAGTATTTT.

The chain links TRBV28 to TRBJ2-5; D is perhaps TRBD2 (6 bases). The germline V gene encodes CDR1 MDHEN and CDR2 SYDVKM. The CDR3 consists of 16 residues. V was trimmed by 5 bases and J by 4 bases, leaving 20 bases between them. CDR3 sequence: CASSPPGQGLLETQYF. CDR3 nucleotides: TGTGCCAGCAGTCCTCCGGGTCAGGGACTGTTAGAGACCCAGTACTTC.

This rearrangement joins TRBV6-6 to TRBJ1-4, with D possibly matching TRBD1 (6 bases). This CDR3 comprises 15 residues. Germline V gives CDR1 MNHNY, CDR2 SVGAGI (reference sequence). V was clipped by 0 bases and J by 4 bases, with 9 bases between them. The CDR3 sequence: CASSYSWGLNEKLFF. The CDR3 bases are TGTGCCAGCAGTTACTCGTGGGGGCTTAATGAAAAACTGTTTTTT.